Listed below are T cell receptor beta chains from one sample, sequenced in a study of immune evolution from preneoplasia to lung adenocarcinoma. The data were produced by immunoSEQ multiplex PCR, yet TCRdb's version contains in-frame clones alone and is incomplete. The sample lists thousands of clones, over 75% occurring once. The sequencing sample was made of FFPE minimally invasive lung adenocarcinoma tissue. These receptors all stem from an older donor with lung adenocarcinoma. Both conserved end residues are trimmed from each CDR3.

j_call v_call cdr3_aa
TRBJ1-3 TRBV6-5 ASSSGMPGNTIY
TRBJ2-2 TRBV6-5 ASSAIRAGELF
TRBJ2-1 TRBV7-3 ASSLLASGSNEQF
TRBJ1-2 TRBV6-5 ASSYSASFNYGHT
TRBJ2-1 TRBV10-1 ASSESPGKNEQF
TRBJ1-5 TRBV28 ASSLGIRQLSNQPQH
TRBJ1-4 TRBV28 ASSTPGARGEKLF
TRBJ2-5 TRBV5-1 ASSLDRGGETQY
TRBJ2-1 TRBV5-1 ARVGYNNEQF
TRBJ2-1 TRBV19 ASSIGPSKGEQF
TRBJ2-7 TRBV11-2 ASSSMTGTGTYEQY
TRBJ1-5 TRBV28 ASSYNSNQPQH
TRBJ1-3 TRBV9 ASSPRQASSGNTIY
TRBJ2-6 TRBV6-5 ASSYFGANVLT
TRBJ2-1 TRBV7-2 ASSTYNEQF
TRBJ2-3 TRBV19 ASSTPTRKGDTQY
TRBJ2-1 TRBV19 ASSLNSPGQGSSYNEQF
TRBJ2-7 TRBV30 AWSFGRAYSYEQY
TRBJ1-2 TRBV7-2 ASSLSQAREVDYGYT
TRBJ2-7 TRBV28 ASAINSAEQY
TRBJ2-7 TRBV4-1 ASSQGVGFSYEQY
TRBJ2-1 TRBV2 ASSERPAGASEQF
TRBJ2-3 TRBV27 ASSSVFTDTQY
TRBJ1-1 TRBV28 ASSSTGHMNTEAF
TRBJ2-7 TRBV29-1 SVEDREGPGEQY
TRBJ2-1 TRBV5-1 ASSQGQGRISEQF
TRBJ1-1 TRBV7-3 ASSLQGNGGTEAF
TRBJ1-4 TRBV6-1 ASSGIQGIRLF
TRBJ2-2 TRBV6-6 ASSDWGYNTGELF
TRBJ2-7 TRBV5-4 ASSPRPAGVSYEQY
TRBJ2-6 TRBV10-3 AIRGSGANVLT
TRBJ2-1 TRBV7-3 ASSLMGSSYNEQF
TRBJ1-2 TRBV5-1 ASSSDRVHYT
TRBJ1-1 TRBV6-1 ASSEARWASTEAF
TRBJ1-3 TRBV7-8 ASSFRTGGASGNTIY
TRBJ2-7 TRBV11-2 ASSLRTSRAYEQY
TRBJ2-6 TRBV28 ASTTSVTDYSGANVLT
TRBJ2-7 TRBV28 ASSPGTTLSYEQY
TRBJ2-7 TRBV14 ASSLGWLAGSEQY
TRBJ1-3 TRBV30 AWRDHTRGNTIY
TRBJ2-2 TRBV6-1 ASSRGVTNTGELF
TRBJ2-7 TRBV29-1 SVGARDRVDEQY
TRBJ2-1 TRBV7-9 ASSLSSLAYNEQF
TRBJ1-2 TRBV28 ASSLNNYGYT
TRBJ2-1 TRBV6-1 ASRLAPGLEQF
TRBJ2-7 TRBV18 ASSPFGSYEQY
TRBJ2-3 TRBV28 ASRGGAMGTDTQY
TRBJ2-5 TRBV4-1 ASSQEGLETQY
TRBJ2-2 TRBV5-4 ASSLGNPNTGELF
TRBJ2-1 TRBV4-1 ASRVDRATYNEQF
TRBJ2-5 TRBV18 ASSPAEETQY
TRBJ1-2 TRBV28 ASSLTGRDGYT
TRBJ1-3 TRBV28 ASSSGVDTGNTIY
TRBJ2-2 TRBV30 AWSNTSETGELF
TRBJ1-2 TRBV4-1 ASSATRGFSGYT
TRBJ1-4 TRBV28 ASRGLQGGEKLF
TRBJ2-2 TRBV19 ASSIPAHKTGTRGGELF
TRBJ1-1 TRBV7-8 ASSHGGPEAF